This paragraph covers one T cell receptor beta chain sequence. Antigen unknown. These data come from a study of STAT3 mutations in large granular lymphocyte leukemia. Study-level findings and limits: In T-cell large granular lymphocyte leukemia, about half of patients showed multiple immunodominant subclonotypes. TCR clonotype switching after therapy occurred in about 35% of the 18 patients.

Here immunoSEQ multiplex PCR was the method, and the copy in TCRdb shows in-frame clones only, minus some. The table has around 29,000 clones, around 85% seen once. The length of the CDR3 is 14 residues. In germline, CDR1 is GTSNPN, CDR2 SVGIG (reference sequence). Deletions cut 3 bases from V and 3 bases from J, with 15 bases between. This rearrangement joins TRBV30 to TRBJ2-7, with D perhaps TRBD1 (6 bases). What was sequenced was peripheral blood mononuclear cells. This TCR derives from a man between 60 and 75 years old with T-cell large granular lymphocyte leukemia. Some clones in this sample may be carry-over from other donors' samples. The CDR3 coding sequence is TGTGCCTGGAGATTGACGGACAGAGACTACGAGCAGTACTTC. This sequence encodes CAWRLTDRDYEQYF. The complete variable domain, with remaining parts taken from reference TRBV30 and TRBJ2-7, reads SQTIHQWPATLVQPVGSPLSLECTVEGTSNPNLYWYRQAAGRGLQLLFYSVGIGQISSEVPQNLSASRPQDRQFILSSKKLLLSDSGFYLCAWRLTDRDYEQYFGPGTRLTVT.